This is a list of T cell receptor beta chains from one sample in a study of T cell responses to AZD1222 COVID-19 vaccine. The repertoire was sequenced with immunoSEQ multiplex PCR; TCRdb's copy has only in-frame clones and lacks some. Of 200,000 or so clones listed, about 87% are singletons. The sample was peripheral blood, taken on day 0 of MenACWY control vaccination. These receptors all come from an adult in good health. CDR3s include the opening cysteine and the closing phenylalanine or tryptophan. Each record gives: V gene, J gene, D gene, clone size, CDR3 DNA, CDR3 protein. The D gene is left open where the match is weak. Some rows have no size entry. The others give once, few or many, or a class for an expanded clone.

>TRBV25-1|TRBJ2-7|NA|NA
TGTGCCAGCAGCGCACAGGGCTACGAGCAGTACTTC
CASSAQGYEQYF
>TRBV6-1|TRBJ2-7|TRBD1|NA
TGTGCCAGCAGTGAACCCCCGGGACAGGGGTTCGGGGAGCAGTACTTC
CASSEPPGQGFGEQYF
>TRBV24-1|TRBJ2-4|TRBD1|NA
TGTGCCACCAGTGACCCGGGACAGGGGGAAAACATTCAGTACTTC
CATSDPGQGENIQYF
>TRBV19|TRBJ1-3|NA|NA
TGTGCCAGTAGCCCTTTTGGTGGAAACACCATATATTTT
CASSPFGGNTIYF
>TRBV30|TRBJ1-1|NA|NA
TGTGCCTGGAGTCCGGGATGGACTGAAGCTTTCTTT
CAWSPGWTEAFF
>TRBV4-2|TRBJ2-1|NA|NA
TGTGCCAGCAGCCAAGATGAAGTGCAGTTCTTC
CASSQDEVQFF
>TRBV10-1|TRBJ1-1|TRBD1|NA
TGCGCCAGCGTCATTCCGGACAGGCAACAGAATGCTGAAGCTTTCTTT
CASVIPDRQQNAEAFF
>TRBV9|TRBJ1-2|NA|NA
TGTGCCAGCAGCTCCGCGGGGGGCAGCTATGGCTACACCTTC
CASSSAGGSYGYTF
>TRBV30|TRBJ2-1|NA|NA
TGTGCCTGGAGTGCGTTTGGGGCTGAGCAGTTCTTC
CAWSAFGAEQFF
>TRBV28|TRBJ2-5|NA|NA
TGTGCCAGCAGTTCGTCGGGTCTGACGGAGACCCAGTACTTC
CASSSSGLTETQYF
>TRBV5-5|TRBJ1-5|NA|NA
TGTGCCAGCAGCTTGGCATGGGGCCAGGACCCCGCTCAGCCCCAGCATTTT
CASSLAWGQDPAQPQHF
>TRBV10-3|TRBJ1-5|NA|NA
TGTGCCACCGATGTTGGGGGCGAGGGTAAGCCCCAGCATTTT
CATDVGGEGKPQHF
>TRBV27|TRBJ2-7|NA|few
TGTGCCAGCAGTTTAGGCAGGGGGACTTACGAGCAGTACTTC
CASSLGRGTYEQYF
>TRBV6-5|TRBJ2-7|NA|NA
TGTGCCAGCAGTTACTCGTTTACAGGCTTGACCTACGAGCAGTACTTC
CASSYSFTGLTYEQYF
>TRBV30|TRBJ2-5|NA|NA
TGTGCCTGGGCCGGGGGCGCAAAGGAGACCCAGTACTTC
CAWAGGAKETQYF
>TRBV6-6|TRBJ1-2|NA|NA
TGTGCCAGCAGCCTTACGAGGGCTATTATGAATGGCTACACCTTC
CASSLTRAIMNGYTF
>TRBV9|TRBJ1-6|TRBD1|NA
TGTGCCAGCAGCCCCCGGACAGGATCAACACCCCTCCACTTT
CASSPRTGSTPLHF
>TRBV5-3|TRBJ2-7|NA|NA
TGTGCCAGAAGCCCCTGCCGGACAGTACGTGGCTACGAGCAGTACTTC
CARSPCRTVRGYEQYF
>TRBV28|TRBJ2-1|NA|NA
TGTGCCAGCAGTATTGGGGGACAACAACCCAATGAGCAGTTCTTC
CASSIGGQQPNEQFF
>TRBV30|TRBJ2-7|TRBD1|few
TGTGCCTGGAAACAGGGGATCTTCTACGAGCAGTACTTC
CAWKQGIFYEQYF
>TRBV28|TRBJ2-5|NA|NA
TGTGCCAGCAGTTTATGGCGTGAGACCCAGTACTTC
CASSLWRETQYF
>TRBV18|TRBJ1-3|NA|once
TGTGCCAGCTCACAGGAAATGCCTGGGAGCTCTGGAAACACCATATATTTT
CASSQEMPGSSGNTIYF
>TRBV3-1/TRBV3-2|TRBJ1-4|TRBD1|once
TGTGCCAGCAGCCAAGAGGACAGGGTGCCCGAAAAACTGTTTTTT
CASSQEDRVPEKLFF
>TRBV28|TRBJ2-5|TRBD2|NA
TGTGCCAGCCGGGTGGGGAGAGCGGGAGTTGATGAAGAGACCCAGTACTTC
CASRVGRAGVDEETQYF
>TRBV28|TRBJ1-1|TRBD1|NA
TGTGCCAGCACGCAACCAGGGGGCGGGACTGAAGCTTTCTTT
CASTQPGGGTEAFF
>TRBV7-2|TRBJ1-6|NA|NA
TGTGCCAGCAGCCGGGTAGGCTTGCCCCACAATAATTCACCCCTCCACTTT
CASSRVGLPHNNSPLHF
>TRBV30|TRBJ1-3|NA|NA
TGTGCCTGGAGCGTTGCGGAGGGTAACACCATATATTTT
CAWSVAEGNTIYF
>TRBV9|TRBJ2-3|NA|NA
TGTGCCAGCAGCCCCCAAGACGGGACAGATACGCAGTATTTT
CASSPQDGTDTQYF
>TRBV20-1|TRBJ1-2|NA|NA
TGCAGTGCTGCAGGGAATTATGGCTACACCTTC
CSAAGNYGYTF
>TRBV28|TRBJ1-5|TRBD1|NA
TGTGCCAGCCGGACAGGAAATAGCAATCAGCCCCAGCATTTT
CASRTGNSNQPQHF
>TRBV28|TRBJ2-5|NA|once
TGTGCCAGCACCTTCTCACGGCCGGGACAAGGGCTTGGAGAGACCCAGTACTTC
CASTFSRPGQGLGETQYF
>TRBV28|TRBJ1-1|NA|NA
TGTGCCAGCAGTCCCGGGGGGCAGGGAGGCACTGAAGCTTTCTTT
CASSPGGQGGTEAFF
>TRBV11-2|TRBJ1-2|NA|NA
TGTGCCAGCAGCGCGGTCAGGACAGAGGACTATGGCTACACCTTC
CASSAVRTEDYGYTF
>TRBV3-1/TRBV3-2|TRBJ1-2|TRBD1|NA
TGTGCCAGCAGCCCCTACGACAGGGCGACTGGCTACACCTTC
CASSPYDRATGYTF
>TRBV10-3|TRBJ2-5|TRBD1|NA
TGTGCCATCAACAGGGGACAGGGGGAGACCCAGTACTTC
CAINRGQGETQYF
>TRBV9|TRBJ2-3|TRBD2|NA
TGTGCCAGCAGCGTAAGCGGGGGGGCCATAGATACGCAGTATTTT
CASSVSGGAIDTQYF
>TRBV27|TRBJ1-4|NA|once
TGTGCCAGCAGACTTTTAGGGGAGGTCGGGGAAAAACTGTTTTTT
CASRLLGEVGEKLFF
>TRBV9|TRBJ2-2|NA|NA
TGTGCCAGCAGCCCCGGGGGGCGAGGAACCGGGGAGCTGTTTTTT
CASSPGGRGTGELFF
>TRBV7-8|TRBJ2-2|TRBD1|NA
TGTGCCAGCAGCCCCACGGACAGGGTGACCACCGGGGAGCTGTTTTTT
CASSPTDRVTTGELFF
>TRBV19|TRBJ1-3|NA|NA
TGTGCCAGTATTTCTGGAAACACCATATATTTT
CASISGNTIYF
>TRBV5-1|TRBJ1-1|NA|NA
TGCGCCAGCAGCTTGAATGGGCAGGGTGACACTGAAGCTTTCTTT
CASSLNGQGDTEAFF
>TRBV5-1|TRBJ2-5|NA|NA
TGCGCCAGCAGCTTGGAGAGCCAAGAGACCCAGTACTTC
CASSLESQETQYF
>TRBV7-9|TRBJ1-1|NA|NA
TGTGCCAGCAGCTCCGGGGCACGGAACACTGAAGCTTTCTTT
CASSSGARNTEAFF
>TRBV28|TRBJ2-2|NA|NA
TGTGCCAGCAGTTTAGGCAGGTCTGGCACCGGGGAGCTGTTTTTT
CASSLGRSGTGELFF
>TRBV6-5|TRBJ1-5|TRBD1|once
TGTGCCAGCAGTTTAAACAGGGGATACAATCAGCCCCAGCATTTT
CASSLNRGYNQPQHF
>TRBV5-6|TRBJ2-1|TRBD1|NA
TGTGCCAGCAGAAGGAAGGGACAGTATGACAATGAGCAGTTCTTC
CASRRKGQYDNEQFF
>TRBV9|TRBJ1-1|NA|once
TGTGCCAGCAGCGTAGGCCAGGTTGGTTCCGCTTTCTTT
CASSVGQVGSAFF
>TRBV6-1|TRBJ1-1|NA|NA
TGTGCCAGCATCGGGAACAAGGACGCTTTCTTT
CASIGNKDAFF
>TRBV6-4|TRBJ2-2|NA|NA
TGTGCCAGCAGTGCGGGGAACACCGGGGAGCTGTTTTTT
CASSAGNTGELFF
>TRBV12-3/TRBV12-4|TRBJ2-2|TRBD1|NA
TGTGCCTGCAGACAGGGGGTAGTCGGGGAGCTGTTTTTT
CACRQGVVGELFF
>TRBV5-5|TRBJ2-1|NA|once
TGTGCCAGCAGCTTGGATCCAGGGGTGTACAATGAGCAGTTCTTC
CASSLDPGVYNEQFF
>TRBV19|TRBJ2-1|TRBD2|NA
TGTGCCAGTAGGCTAGCGGGAGTCTCGTACGAGCAGTTCTTC
CASRLAGVSYEQFF
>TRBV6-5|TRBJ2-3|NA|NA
TGTGCCAGCACCAAGGGGGGGGTAAGCACAGATACGCAGTATTTT
CASTKGGVSTDTQYF
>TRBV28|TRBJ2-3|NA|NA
TGTGCCAGCAGTTTATCAGGGGCGGGCACAGATACGCAGTATTTT
CASSLSGAGTDTQYF